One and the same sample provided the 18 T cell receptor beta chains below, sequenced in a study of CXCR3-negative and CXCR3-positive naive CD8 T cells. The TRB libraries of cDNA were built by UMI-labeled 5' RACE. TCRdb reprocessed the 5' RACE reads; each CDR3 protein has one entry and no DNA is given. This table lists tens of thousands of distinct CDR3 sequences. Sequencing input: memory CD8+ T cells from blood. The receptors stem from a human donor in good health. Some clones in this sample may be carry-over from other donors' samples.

The CDR3 is CASNPPWAYEQYF. V gene TRBV28 combines with J gene TRBJ2-7; TCRdb's D gene call, TRBD1, goes unchecked for lack of DNA. Germline V gene data show CDR1 as MDHEN and CDR2 as SYDVKM. The CDR3 is 13 amino acids.

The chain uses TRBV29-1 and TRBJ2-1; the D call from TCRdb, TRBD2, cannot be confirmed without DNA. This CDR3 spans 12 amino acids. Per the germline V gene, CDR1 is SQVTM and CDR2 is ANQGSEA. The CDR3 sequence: CSVGTNYNEQFF.

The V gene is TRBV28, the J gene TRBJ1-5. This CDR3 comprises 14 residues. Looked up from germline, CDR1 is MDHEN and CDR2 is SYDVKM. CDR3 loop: CASSLFGSNQPQHF.

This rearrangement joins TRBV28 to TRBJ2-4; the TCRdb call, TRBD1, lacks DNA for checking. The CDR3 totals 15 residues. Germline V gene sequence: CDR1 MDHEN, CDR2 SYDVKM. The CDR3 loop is CASSFGRSGGSIQYF. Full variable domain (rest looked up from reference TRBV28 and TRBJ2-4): DVKVTQSSRYLVKRTGEKVFLECVQDMDHENMFWYRQDPGLGLRLIYFSYDVKMKEKGDIPEGYSVSREKKERFSLILESASTNQTSMYLCASSFGRSGGSIQYFGAGTRLSVL.

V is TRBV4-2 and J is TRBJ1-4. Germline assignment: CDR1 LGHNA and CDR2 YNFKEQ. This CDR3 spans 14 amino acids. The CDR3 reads CASSQTAFNEKLFF.

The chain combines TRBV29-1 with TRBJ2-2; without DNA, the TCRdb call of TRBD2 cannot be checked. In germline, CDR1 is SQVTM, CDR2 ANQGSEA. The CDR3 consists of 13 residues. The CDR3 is CSAYKGGTGELFF.

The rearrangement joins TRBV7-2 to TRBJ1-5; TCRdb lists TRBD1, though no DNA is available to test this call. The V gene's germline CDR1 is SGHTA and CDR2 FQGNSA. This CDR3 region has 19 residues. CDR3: CASSSQPGVGQGFNQPQHF.

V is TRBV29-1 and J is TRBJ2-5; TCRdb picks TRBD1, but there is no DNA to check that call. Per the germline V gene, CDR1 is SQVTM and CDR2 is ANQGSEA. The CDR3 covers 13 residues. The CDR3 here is CSVRYPGVETQYF.

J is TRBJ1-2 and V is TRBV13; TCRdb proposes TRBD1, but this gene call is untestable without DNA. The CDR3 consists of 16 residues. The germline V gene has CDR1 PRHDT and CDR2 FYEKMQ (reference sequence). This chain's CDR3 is CASSLVGTGGDYGYTF. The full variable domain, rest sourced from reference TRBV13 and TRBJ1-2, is AAGVIQSPRHLIKEKRETATLKCYPIPRHDTVYWYQQGPGQDPQFLISFYEKMQSDKGSIPDRFSAQQFSDYHSELNMSSLELGDSALYFCASSLVGTGGDYGYTFGSGTRLTVV.

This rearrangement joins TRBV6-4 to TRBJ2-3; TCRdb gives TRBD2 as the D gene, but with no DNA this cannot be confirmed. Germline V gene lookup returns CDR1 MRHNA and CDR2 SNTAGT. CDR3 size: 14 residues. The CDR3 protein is CASSARGGTDTQYF.

CDR3 sequence: CASSSSGGSYEQYF. The chain carries TRBV27 and TRBJ2-7; lacking DNA, the TRBD2 call made by TCRdb goes unchecked. CDR3 size: 14 residues. CDR1 and CDR2 from the germline V gene are MNHEY and SMNVEV (reference sequence).

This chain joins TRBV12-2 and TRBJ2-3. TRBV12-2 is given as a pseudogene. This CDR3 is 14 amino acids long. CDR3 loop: CASRFSSSTDTQYF.

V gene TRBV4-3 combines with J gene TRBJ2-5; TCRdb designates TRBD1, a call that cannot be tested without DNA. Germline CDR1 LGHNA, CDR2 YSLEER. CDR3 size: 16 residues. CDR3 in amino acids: CASSQDFRSKGETQYF.

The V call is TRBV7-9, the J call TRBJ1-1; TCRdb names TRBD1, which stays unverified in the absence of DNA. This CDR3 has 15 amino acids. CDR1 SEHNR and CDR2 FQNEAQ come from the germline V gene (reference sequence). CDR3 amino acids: CASSLFAGEYAEAFF. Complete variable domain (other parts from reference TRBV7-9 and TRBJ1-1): DTGVSQNPRHKITKRGQNVTFRCDPISEHNRLYWYRQTLGQGPEFLTYFQNEAQLEKSRLLSDRFSAERPKGSFSTLEIQRTEQGDSAMYLCASSLFAGEYAEAFFGQGTRLTVV.

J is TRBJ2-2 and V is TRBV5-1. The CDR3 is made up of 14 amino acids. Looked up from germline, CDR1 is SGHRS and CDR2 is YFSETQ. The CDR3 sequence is CASSLTRNTGELFF.

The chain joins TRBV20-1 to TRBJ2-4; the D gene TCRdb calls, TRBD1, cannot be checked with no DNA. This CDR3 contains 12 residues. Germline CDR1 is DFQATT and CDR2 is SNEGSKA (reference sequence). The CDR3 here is CSAIAGPNIQYF.

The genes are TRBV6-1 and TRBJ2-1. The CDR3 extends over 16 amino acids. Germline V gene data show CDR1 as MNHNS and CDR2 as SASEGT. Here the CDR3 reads CASSELYRSSYNEQFF.

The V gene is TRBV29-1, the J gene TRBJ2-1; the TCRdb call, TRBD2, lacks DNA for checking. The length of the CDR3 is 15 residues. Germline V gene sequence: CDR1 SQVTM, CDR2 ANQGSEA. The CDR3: CSAPGAAGAYNEQFF.